These 17 T cell receptor beta chains were all obtained from the same sample, sequenced in a study of patients and donors after allogeneic stem cell transplantation (TCRdb year 2020). The protocol used for the library was RT-PCR. Sequenced on a NextSeq 550. The public reads were reprocessed in TCRdb via fastp at Q25 and MiXCR, keeping in-frame beta chains. Every CDR3 protein is listed once, alongside the most common genes and DNA of its rows. This sample is represented by roughly 30,000 distinct CDR3 sequences; about 6.5% of them were singletons. Together, the top ten hold about a third of the sample. The sample consisted of blood, either unsorted or a sorted T cell fraction (not recorded which). These TCRs come from a human donor who was either an allogeneic HSCT recipient or a stem cell or donor lymphocyte infusion donor (not recorded which). It is not recorded whose cells these are; they may come from a transplant donor.

This clonotype was found many times. The J gene is TRBJ2-7, the V gene TRBV3-1; no clear D. The CDR3 runs to 16 residues. Germline CDR1 is LGHDT and CDR2 is YNNKEL (reference sequence). Trimming left V 1 base short and J 3 bases short, with 16 bases between. CDR3 nucleotide sequence: TGTGCCAGCAGCCAAGTCCCGGGCAGAGTGAACTACGAGCAGTACTTC. Its translation: CASSQVPGRVNYEQYF.

This clonotype has at least ten counts. The chain links TRBV12-3 or TRBV12-4 to TRBJ1-2; D is ambiguous. The length of the CDR3 is 12 residues. Trimming took off 1 base at V and 3 bases at J, with 3 bases between the two ends. The CDR3 here is CASSLGYYGYTF. The CDR3, as DNA: TGTGCCAGCAGTTTAGGTTACTATGGCTACACCTTC.

This clonotype showed up just once. Possible read error: a much larger clone is one base away. This chain joins TRBV3-1 and TRBJ2-6; 9 bases line up with TRBD1. Losses at the gene ends were 4 bases for V and 6 bases for J; bases not matched to a gene: 7. The germline CDR1 and CDR2 sequences are LGHDT and YNNKEL (reference sequence). The CDR3 has 16 residues. CDR3 sequence: CASSPTGGDEANVLTF. The CDR3 DNA follows: TGTGCCAGCAGCCCCACAGGGGGCGATGAGGCCAACGTCCTGACTTTC.

The table lists this clonotype with a few counts. The V gene is TRBV6-6, the J gene TRBJ2-2; D unclear. The V end was cut by 0 bases, the J end by 1 base, with 3 bases between. This CDR3 has 14 amino acids. Per the germline V gene, CDR1 is MNHNY and CDR2 is SVGAGI (reference sequence). The CDR3 DNA reads TGTGCCAGCAGTTACTCTCGGAACACCGGGGAGCTGTTTTTT. Amino acid sequence: CASSYSRNTGELFF.

The table lists this clonotype with a few counts. The chain couples TRBV27 to TRBJ2-7; TRBD1 might be the D (6 bases). Per the germline V gene, CDR1 is MNHEY and CDR2 is SMNVEV (reference sequence). Trimming pared 3 bases from V and 5 bases from J, leaving 11 bases between. The CDR3 runs 13 residues. In nucleotides, the CDR3 is TGTGCCAGCAGTTTCACAGGGTCCCACGAGCAGTACTTC. Its protein is CASSFTGSHEQYF.

The table lists this clonotype with many counts. The chain uses TRBV5-1 and TRBJ2-2; D is ambiguous. V was shortened by 4 bases and J by 2 bases, with 9 bases between the two germline ends. Germline values: CDR1 SGHRS, CDR2 YFSETQ. This CDR3 has 14 amino acids. In nucleotides, the CDR3 is TGCGCCAGCAGCAACCAATTAAACACCGGGGAGCTGTTTTTT. It encodes CASSNQLNTGELFF.

Ten or more counts support this clonotype. This CDR3 is CASSLVGPNEKLFF. The CDR3 nucleotides read TGTGCCAGCAGCTTGGTGGGGCCTAATGAAAAACTGTTTTTT. This chain links TRBV28 with TRBJ1-4; the D gene is possibly TRBD1 (5 bases). The V gene's germline CDR1 is MDHEN and CDR2 SYDVKM. The CDR3 contains 14 residues. The V gene lost 6 bases and the J gene lost 3 bases, with 11 bases spanning the gap.

This clonotype was detected once. No conserved phenylalanine or tryptophan ends this CDR3, so it is likely a read error. The chain combines TRBV20-1 with TRBJ2-1; D unresolved. The CDR3 totals 13 residues. The germline V gene has CDR1 DFQATT and CDR2 SNEGSKA (reference sequence). Trimming stripped 5 bases from V and 5 bases from J, with 13 bases between. In DNA form, the CDR3 reads TGCAGTGCTCTAACGAGTTTAAACAATGAGCAGTTCCTC. Amino acid sequence: CSALTSLNNEQFL.

This chain joins TRBV5-5 and TRBJ2-2; 7 positions match TRBD2. CDR1 and CDR2 from the germline V gene are SGHKS and YYEKEE (reference sequence). The CDR3 runs 16 residues. V lost 7 bases and J lost 1; bases outside the gene matches: 10. CDR3 bases: TGTGCCAGCTTCGCATCTAGCGGATGGAACACCGGGGAGCTGTTTTTT. Encoded protein: CASFASSGWNTGELFF. Complete variable domain (other parts from reference TRBV5-5 and TRBJ2-2): DAGVTQSPTHLIKTRGQQVTLRCSPISGHKSVSWYQQVLGQGPQFIFQYYEKEERGRGNFPDRFSARQFPNYSSELNVNALLLGDSALYLCASFASSGWNTGELFFGEGSRLTVL.

The chain uses TRBV18 and TRBJ2-7; TRBD2 agrees at 9 bases. The J segment lost 2 bases and the V segment lost 3 bases, leaving 2 bases of the junction unmatched. This CDR3 region has 14 residues. Germline values: CDR1 KGHSH, CDR2 LQKENI. The CDR3 protein is CASSPLAGTYEQYF. Here the CDR3 DNA reads TGTGCCAGCTCACCCCTAGCGGGAACCTACGAGCAGTACTTC.

This clonotype was detected a few times. The genes are TRBV18 and TRBJ2-3; 9 nucleotides align to TRBD2. In germline, CDR1 is KGHSH, CDR2 LQKENI. The CDR3 length is 17 residues. V trimming: 4 bases; J trimming: 0 bases; junction bases outside the gene matches: 8. For the CDR3, the DNA is TGTGCCAGCTCACAGGGGCTAGCGGGAACTAGCACAGATACGCAGTATTTT. Amino acid sequence: CASSQGLAGTSTDTQYF.

By share, this clonotype counts as hyperexpanded. The rearrangement links TRBV15 to TRBJ1-1; the match to TRBD1 covers 7 bases. J gave up 1 base and V 5 bases, and 4 bases lay outside the gene matches. CDR1 LNHNV and CDR2 YYDKDF come from the germline V gene (reference sequence). The CDR3 is 14 residues long. CDR3 sequence reads: CATSYDRENTEAFF. The CDR3 DNA is TGTGCCACCAGCTACGACAGGGAGAACACTGAAGCTTTCTTT.

This clonotype was recorded many times. This chain uses TRBV4-3 with TRBJ2-7; D perhaps matches TRBD1 (6 bases). CDR1 LGHNA and CDR2 YSLEER come from the germline V gene. The CDR3 covers 14 residues. Trimming took off 0 bases at V and 6 bases at J, with 12 bases between the two ends. The CDR3 DNA is TGCGCCAGCAGCCAAGATTCGCAGGGGACCGAGCAGTACTTC. The encoded protein is CASSQDSQGTEQYF.

V gene TRBV3-1 combines with J gene TRBJ2-3; 7 nucleotides agree with TRBD2. After removal of 5 bases from V and 5 bases from J, the junction contained 16 bases not matched to a gene. Germline V gene sequence: CDR1 LGHDT, CDR2 YNNKEL (reference sequence). The CDR3 loop spans 17 amino acids. CDR3 residues: CASSARSRGRGIDTQYF. The CDR3 DNA sequence: TGTGCCAGCAGCGCAAGGTCCCGCGGGAGAGGTATAGATACGCAGTATTTT.

This clonotype was observed a handful of times. The chain couples TRBV6-1 to TRBJ1-2; 7 nucleotides line up with TRBD1. The CDR3 covers 14 residues. CDR1 MNHNS and CDR2 SASEGT come from the germline V gene. The junction had 5 bases not matched to a gene; V was cut back by 2 bases and J by 5 bases. The CDR3 DNA is TGTGCCAGCAGTGAAACAGGGGTTGGATATGGCTACACCTTC. This translates into CASSETGVGYGYTF.

This clonotype occurred many times. This chain joins TRBV7-9 and TRBJ1-2; 7 bases line up with TRBD1. The germline V gene has CDR1 SEHNR and CDR2 FQNEAQ (reference sequence). The CDR3 spans 13 residues. The J segment lost 4 bases and the V segment lost 4 bases, leaving 3 bases of the junction unmatched. CDR3 coding DNA: TGTGCCAGCAGCTCGGGACAGTTCTATGGCTACACCTTC. Protein: CASSSGQFYGYTF.

At least ten counts were recorded for this clonotype. V usage is TRBV12-3 or TRBV12-4 and J usage is TRBJ2-5; D is tentatively TRBD1 or TRBD2 (5 bases each). The CDR3 covers 12 residues. With 1 base removed from V and 10 bases from J, the gap between germline ends came to 10 bases. CDR3 protein: CASSLGPRGQYF. The CDR3 DNA follows: TGTGCCAGCAGTTTAGGACCGAGGGGCCAGTACTTC.